These T cell receptor beta chains were read from a single sample in a study of vaccination and CD4 T cells after COVID-19. A single record per CDR3 protein comes from TCRdb applying MiXCR to the PCR reads. Of 15,000 to 20,000 distinct CDR3 sequences listed, around 60% are singletons. Their specific antigens are unknown. Sequenced sample: CD4+ T cells from blood, cultured in vitro. Every receptor here comes from a human donor who had recovered from COVID-19. Both conserved end residues are part of each CDR3. The order of the fields is clone size, D gene, V gene, CDR3 length, J gene, CDR3 protein, CDR3 DNA. D genes are given only for firm matches. Size is stated for part of the rows, as once, few or many counts, or as a class when the clone is expanded.

-,TRBD1,TRBV6-5,14,TRBJ2-5,CASSYRTGWETQYF,TGTGCCAGCAGTTACAGGACAGGCTGGGAGACCCAGTACTTC
once,TRBD1,TRBV10-1,19,TRBJ1-5,CASSDSDRDRGLCNQPQHF,TGCGCCAGCAGTGACTCCGACCGGGACAGGGGGCTTTGCAATCAGCCCCAGCATTTT
once,TRBD1,TRBV27,15,TRBJ1-4,CASSFTGVSVEKLFF,TGTGCCAGCAGTTTTACAGGGGTGTCTGTGGAAAAACTGTTTTTT
-,-,TRBV7-2,15,TRBJ2-1,CASSLDGGPYNEQFF,TGTGCCAGCAGCTTAGACGGAGGGCCCTACAATGAGCAGTTCTTC
once,TRBD1,TRBV12-3/TRBV12-4,15,TRBJ1-4,CASSPITGGHEKLFF,TGTGCCAGCAGTCCTATCACAGGGGGGCATGAAAAACTGTTTTTT
-,TRBD1,TRBV28,16,TRBJ2-7,CASSLLTGGTPYEQYF,TGTGCCAGCAGTTTACTGACAGGGGGGACTCCCTACGAGCAGTACTTC
-,TRBD2,TRBV30,16,TRBJ2-5,CAWSARGTSGTETQYF,TGTGCCTGGAGTGCCCGGGGGACTAGCGGGACCGAGACCCAGTACTTC
once,-,TRBV6-1,13,TRBJ1-1,CASSPDRSAEAFF,TGTGCCAGCAGTCCTGATAGGTCCGCTGAAGCTTTCTTT
once,-,TRBV21-1,13,TRBJ1-2,CAPKQVPNYGYTF,TGTGCCCCAAAGCAGGTGCCTAACTATGGCTACACCTTC
few,-,TRBV7-8,13,TRBJ1-5,CASSYSVGRSTHF,TGTGCCAGCAGCTACTCGGTTGGAAGAAGCACGCATTTT
-,-,TRBV6-1,15,TRBJ1-5,CATQPGGNSNQPQHF,TGTGCCACACAACCGGGGGGGAATAGCAATCAGCCCCAGCATTTT
-,-,TRBV11-3,14,TRBJ1-5,CASSFTGFDQPQHF,TGTGCCAGCAGCTTTACAGGGTTCGATCAGCCCCAGCATTTT
-,TRBD2,TRBV27,15,TRBJ2-1,CASRRGTSSFGEQFF,TGTGCCAGCAGGAGGGGGACTAGTAGTTTTGGAGAGCAGTTCTTC
-,TRBD2,TRBV5-1,15,TRBJ2-1,CASSLDGEGYNEQFF,TGCGCCAGCAGCTTGGACGGGGAGGGGTACAATGAGCAGTTCTTC
-,-,TRBV2,16,TRBJ1-2,CASRADSYFTNYGYTF,TGTGCCAGCAGGGCGGACAGCTATTTTACTAACTATGGCTACACCTTC
-,TRBD1,TRBV19,14,TRBJ1-1,CASSPTGGVTEAFF,TGTGCCAGTAGTCCGACAGGGGGCGTCACTGAAGCTTTCTTT
once,-,TRBV6-4,15,TRBJ2-7,CASSDPPTTGSEQYF,TGTGCCAGCAGTGACCCGCCTACTACCGGGTCCGAGCAGTACTTC
-,-,TRBV20-1,13,TRBJ1-5,CSAKGIYNQPQHF,TGCAGTGCCAAGGGGATTTACAATCAGCCCCAGCATTTT
-,-,TRBV6-1,17,TRBJ1-2,CASSEGGKTGRVYGYTF,TGTGCCAGCAGTGAAGGAGGGAAGACAGGACGCGTCTATGGCTACACCTTC
-,TRBD2,TRBV4-1,18,TRBJ2-3,CASSQVVGLAGRLDTQYF,TGCGCCAGCAGCCAAGTTGTTGGACTAGCGGGCCGGTTGGATACGCAGTATTTT
-,-,TRBV30,13,TRBJ1-5,CAWSRGLYQPQHF,TGTGCCTGGAGTAGGGGTCTGTATCAGCCCCAGCATTTT
-,TRBD1,TRBV6-1,17,TRBJ1-1,CASSADMGQGANTEAFF,TGTGCCAGCAGTGCCGACATGGGACAGGGGGCGAACACTGAAGCTTTCTTT
-,-,TRBV6-2/TRBV6-3,16,TRBJ1-5,CASSHLTATSNQPQHF,TGTGCCAGCAGCCACCTGACAGCCACAAGCAATCAGCCCCAGCATTTT
-,TRBD1,TRBV25-1,14,TRBJ1-3,CASSPSGQGNTIYF,TGTGCCAGCAGCCCCTCGGGACAGGGGAACACCATATATTTT
-,-,TRBV27,14,TRBJ1-2,CASSLLAGNYGYTF,TGTGCCAGCAGTTTATTGGCGGGGAACTATGGCTACACCTTC
-,-,TRBV20-1,11,TRBJ2-1,CSVRAGNEQFF,TGCAGTGTTAGGGCCGGGAATGAGCAGTTCTTC
few,TRBD2,TRBV20-1,15,TRBJ2-5,CSDAQGGTSGTPQYF,TGCAGTGACGCACAGGGGGGGACTAGCGGGACTCCCCAGTACTTC
-,-,TRBV20-1,11,TRBJ1-1,CSAGGSIEAFF,TGCAGTGCAGGGGGGTCCATAGAAGCTTTCTTT
few,-,TRBV5-1,14,TRBJ1-2,CASSLQEDGYGYTF,TGCGCCAGCAGCTTGCAGGAAGACGGCTATGGCTACACCTTC
-,-,TRBV2,14,TRBJ2-2,CASKGTSPTGELFF,TGTGCCAGCAAAGGCACTAGCCCCACCGGGGAGCTGTTTTTT
-,TRBD1,TRBV20-1,17,TRBJ1-1,CSAPGPSGQGAGTEAFF,TGCAGTGCTCCGGGGCCCTCGGGACAGGGGGCGGGGACTGAAGCTTTCTTT
-,TRBD1,TRBV5-6,17,TRBJ1-5,CASSLDAGTGVRQPQHF,TGTGCCAGCAGCTTGGACGCCGGGACAGGGGTCCGTCAGCCCCAGCATTTT
few,-,TRBV11-1,14,TRBJ2-7,CASSLLRTTYEQYF,TGTGCCAGCAGCTTATTAAGGACAACCTACGAGCAGTACTTC
-,-,TRBV7-3,14,TRBJ2-2,CASSSQGQTGELFF,TGTGCCAGCAGCTCCCAGGGGCAGACCGGGGAGCTGTTTTTT
-,-,TRBV12-3/TRBV12-4,11,TRBJ2-7,CASSFGGAQYF,TGTGCCAGCAGTTTTGGCGGGGCCCAGTACTTC
-,-,TRBV10-3,14,TRBJ1-5,CAINNREGNQPQHF,TGTGCCATCAATAACAGGGAGGGCAATCAGCCCCAGCATTTT
-,-,TRBV10-3,13,TRBJ1-1,CAITGGRGTEAFF,TGTGCCATCACGGGGGGGCGAGGCACTGAAGCTTTCTTT
-,-,TRBV30,14,TRBJ1-2,CAWSPDYSNYGYTF,TGTGCCTGGAGTCCGGACTATTCTAACTATGGCTACACCTTC
-,-,TRBV20-1,13,TRBJ1-4,CSAPEDPNEKLFF,TGCAGTGCTCCGGAAGACCCTAATGAAAAACTGTTTTTT
few,TRBD1,TRBV20-1,13,TRBJ2-7,CSALSLGDSEQYF,TGCAGTGCGCTCTCACTTGGGGACAGCGAGCAGTACTTC
-,-,TRBV12-3/TRBV12-4,15,TRBJ2-2,CASRGGFGDTGELFF,TGTGCCAGCAGAGGGGGGTTCGGGGACACCGGGGAGCTGTTTTTT
-,TRBD1,TRBV19,14,TRBJ1-1,CATDRGPTRTEAFF,TGTGCCACCGACAGGGGGCCTACTCGGACTGAAGCTTTCTTT
-,-,TRBV7-2,17,TRBJ2-7,CASSLPGGPQLLYEQYF,TGTGCCAGCAGCTTACCGGGCGGACCCCAGCTACTCTACGAGCAGTACTTC
-,-,TRBV12-3/TRBV12-4,16,TRBJ2-5,CASTTSLSGSGETQYF,TGTGCCAGCACCACCTCATTGTCTGGGAGTGGAGAGACCCAGTACTTC
-,-,TRBV7-3,13,TRBJ2-5,CASSLARAETQYF,TGTGCCAGCAGCTTAGCCAGAGCTGAGACCCAGTACTTC